Listed below are T cell receptor beta chains from one sample, sequenced in a study of blood T cell repertoires in COVID-19. TCRdb's copy holds only in-frame clones and misses some; the assay was immunoSEQ multiplex PCR. The sample holds more than 200,000 clones, about nine tenths seen once. Sequencing used peripheral blood. The receptor source for this set is a man aged 50-60 years with COVID-19, enrolled during active disease. Both conserved end residues are part of each CDR3. The D gene is left open where the match is weak. A row's size may be missing; if present it is once, few, many or a size class.

V gene: TRBV6-6; clone size: .; J gene: TRBJ2-6; D gene: .; CDR3 DNA: TGTGCCAGCAGTCCCCGTATGGGGCAAAGCTCTGGGGCCAACGTCCTGACTTTC; CDR3 protein: CASSPRMGQSSGANVLTF
V gene: TRBV5-1; clone size: .; J gene: TRBJ1-4; D gene: .; CDR3 DNA: TGCGCCAGCAGCTTGTCACAGGCAACTAATGAAAAACTGTTTTTT; CDR3 protein: CASSLSQATNEKLFF
V gene: TRBV5-4; clone size: .; J gene: TRBJ2-1; D gene: TRBD2; CDR3 DNA: TGTGCCAGCAGCTCGAGCACCGGACTAGCGGGCGCCAATGAGCAGTTCTTC; CDR3 protein: CASSSSTGLAGANEQFF
V gene: TRBV3-1/TRBV3-2; clone size: .; J gene: TRBJ1-3; D gene: .; CDR3 DNA: TGTGCCAGCAGCCAAACGCGGAGCTCTGGAAACACCATATATTTT; CDR3 protein: CASSQTRSSGNTIYF
V gene: TRBV2; clone size: few; J gene: TRBJ1-5; D gene: .; CDR3 DNA: TGTGCCAGCAGTGAAGAGGTGCTAGGTCTCAATCAGCCCCAGCATTTT; CDR3 protein: CASSEEVLGLNQPQHF
V gene: TRBV7-9; clone size: .; J gene: TRBJ2-1; D gene: TRBD1; CDR3 DNA: TGTGCCAGCAGTTCCGGGACAGGGGATTACAATGAGCAGTTCTTC; CDR3 protein: CASSSGTGDYNEQFF
V gene: TRBV6-5; clone size: .; J gene: TRBJ1-4; D gene: .; CDR3 DNA: TGTGCCAGCAGTTACTCGGGGGCCCGGGATGAAAAACTGTTTTTT; CDR3 protein: CASSYSGARDEKLFF
V gene: TRBV6-5; clone size: .; J gene: TRBJ1-1; D gene: .; CDR3 DNA: TGTGCCAGCAGTTACTCGGGCATCTACACTGAAGCTTTCTTT; CDR3 protein: CASSYSGIYTEAFF
V gene: TRBV6-5; clone size: .; J gene: TRBJ1-2; D gene: .; CDR3 DNA: TGTGCCAGCAGCCCGTCCTTTAGTGGCTACACCTTC; CDR3 protein: CASSPSFSGYTF
V gene: TRBV19; clone size: .; J gene: TRBJ2-1; D gene: .; CDR3 DNA: TGTGCCAGTAGTATTCGGCAGGGCTATGAGCAGTTCTTC; CDR3 protein: CASSIRQGYEQFF
V gene: TRBV28; clone size: .; J gene: TRBJ2-3; D gene: TRBD1; CDR3 DNA: TGTGCCAGCAGACAAGGACAGGGGGGCACAGATACGCAGTATTTT; CDR3 protein: CASRQGQGGTDTQYF
V gene: TRBV30; clone size: .; J gene: TRBJ1-2; D gene: TRBD1; CDR3 DNA: TGTGCCTGGAGTCCCGGCAGGGGGAGCTATGGCTACACCTTC; CDR3 protein: CAWSPGRGSYGYTF
V gene: TRBV5-4; clone size: many; J gene: TRBJ2-7; D gene: TRBD1; CDR3 DNA: TGTGCCAGCAGCTTGAGGGCCGGACAGGGTAACGAGCAGTACTTC; CDR3 protein: CASSLRAGQGNEQYF
V gene: TRBV29-1; clone size: .; J gene: TRBJ1-5; D gene: TRBD1; CDR3 DNA: TGCAGCGTGGCAGGGGGCAGCAATCAGCCCCAGCATTTT; CDR3 protein: CSVAGGSNQPQHF
V gene: TRBV7-2; clone size: .; J gene: TRBJ1-2; D gene: .; CDR3 DNA: TGTGCCAGCAGCTTAGGAAGCCAGGGGCTTCGGGGCTACACCTTC; CDR3 protein: CASSLGSQGLRGYTF
V gene: TRBV7-9; clone size: .; J gene: TRBJ2-5; D gene: TRBD1; CDR3 DNA: TGTGCCAGCAGCTTAGGCGCCAGGGGGCTTGAGACCCAGTACTTC; CDR3 protein: CASSLGARGLETQYF
V gene: TRBV5-1; clone size: once; J gene: TRBJ2-1; D gene: .; CDR3 DNA: TGCGCCAGCAGCTTAATGGAGCCAACCTACAATGAGCAGTTCTTC; CDR3 protein: CASSLMEPTYNEQFF
V gene: TRBV28; clone size: .; J gene: TRBJ1-2; D gene: .; CDR3 DNA: TGTGCCAGCAGTTCCCACAGGAACTATGGCTACACCTTC; CDR3 protein: CASSSHRNYGYTF